This passage covers 30 T cell receptor beta chains from one sample sequenced in a study of blood T cell repertoires in COVID-19. Repertoires were generated with immunoSEQ multiplex PCR, while TCRdb's copy carries only in-frame clones and drops some. This table holds approximately 490,000 clones, approximately 90% found once. Sequences were obtained from PBMCs or T cells enriched from blood (not recorded which). The receptors shown here come from a woman aged 55 to 70 who had recovered from COVID-19.

The chain combines TRBV28 with TRBJ1-2, with D maybe TRBD1 (5 bases). The V gene lost 6 bases and the J gene lost 6 bases, with 17 bases spanning the gap. Per the germline V gene, CDR1 is MDHEN and CDR2 is SYDVKM. This CDR3 has 14 amino acids. This CDR3 is CASSFLEGWDGYTF. CDR3 DNA: TGTGCCAGCAGCTTCTTGGAGGGGTGGGATGGCTACACCTTC.

J is TRBJ2-3 and V is TRBV5-1, with D possibly TRBD1 on 5 matching bases. CDR3 length: 14 residues. Trimming pared 7 bases from V and 0 bases from J, leaving 12 bases between. Germline assignment: CDR1 SGHRS and CDR2 YFSETQ. The CDR3 protein is CASQGSSSTDTQYF. Written as DNA, the CDR3 is TGCGCCAGCCAGGGCAGCTCTAGCACAGATACGCAGTATTTT.

V usage is TRBV10-3 and J usage is TRBJ1-4; the match to TRBD1 covers 7 bases. V lost 2 bases, J lost 0 bases, and 9 bases stayed unmatched. CDR1 is ENHRY, CDR2 SYGVKD, per germline. The CDR3 length is 18 residues. As DNA, the CDR3 is TGTGCCATCAGTGAGAAGAAAGGGGACAGCCCAACTAATGAAAAACTGTTTTTT. Residues: CAISEKKGDSPTNEKLFF.

The rearrangement links TRBV11-3 to TRBJ1-1; 8 bases line up with TRBD1. The V segment lost 2 bases and the J segment 4 bases; nucleotides outside the gene matches: 3. The CDR3 is 14 residues long. Germline loops: CDR1 SGHNT, CDR2 YENEEA. The CDR3 DNA follows: TGTGCCAGCAGCTTACCCGACAGGGGCACTGAAGCTTTCTTT. Its protein product is CASSLPDRGTEAFF.

The rearrangement uses TRBV2 and TRBJ2-1; 7 bases map to TRBD1. This CDR3 comprises 15 residues. V gave up 2 bases and J gave up 10 bases; unmatched junction bases: 11. In germline, CDR1 is SNHLY, CDR2 FYNNEI. The DNA of the CDR3 is TGTGCCAGCAGTGAATTATTTGGGACAGTGAACGAGCAGTTCTTC. It specifies CASSELFGTVNEQFF.

This clone appeared once. This chain connects TRBV5-5 to TRBJ2-7; 10 bases are shared with TRBD1. Losses at the gene ends were 3 bases for V and 2 bases for J; bases not matched to a gene: 8. Germline-derived CDR1 and CDR2 are SGHKS and YYEKEE (reference sequence). This CDR3 region has 16 residues. This CDR3 reads CASSSGPGQGTYEQYF. The CDR3 region has the DNA TGTGCCAGCAGCTCCGGCCCGGGACAGGGGACCTACGAGCAGTACTTC. The whole variable domain, remainder taken from reference TRBV5-5 and TRBJ2-7, is DAGVTQSPTHLIKTRGQQVTLRCSPISGHKSVSWYQQVLGQGPQFIFQYYEKEERGRGNFPDRFSARQFPNYSSELNVNALLLGDSALYLCASSSGPGQGTYEQYFGPGTRLTVT.

The chain has TRBV9 and TRBJ1-4, with 7 bases identical to TRBD1. The germline V gene has CDR1 SGDLS and CDR2 YYNGEE. The CDR3 is 15 residues long. V shed 3 bases, J shed 8 bases, and the junction held 10 bases outside the gene matches. CDR3 in amino acids: CASSALDRVNEKLFF. The CDR3 DNA reads TGTGCCAGCAGCGCCCTAGACAGGGTTAACGAAAAACTGTTTTTT.

DNA of the CDR3: TGTGCCAGCTCACCAGGAGGGTTAACTAACTATGGCTACACCTTC. It is translated as CASSPGGLTNYGYTF. This chain links TRBV18 with TRBJ1-2; unclear D gene. V was clipped by 2 bases and J by 0 bases, with 10 bases between them. Germline V lookup: CDR1 KGHSH, CDR2 LQKENI. The CDR3 runs 15 residues.

This clone appeared a single time. This rearrangement joins TRBV10-3 to TRBJ2-5, with D perhaps TRBD1 (6 bases). The CDR3 is 15 amino acids. CDR1 is ENHRY and CDR2 is SYGVKD in the germline V gene. V lost 10 bases and J 5 bases, leaving 23 bases between the germline ends. Here the CDR3 DNA reads TGTGCCACAGGGGCACAAGCGGCAGGCGGGGAGACCCAGTACTTC. Translation gives CATGAQAAGGETQYF.

The rearrangement uses TRBV24-1 and TRBJ2-3, with no clear D. The ends were cut back, 2 bases at V and 0 bases at J, with 11 bases in the middle. This CDR3 comprises 16 residues. Germline V gives CDR1 KGHDR, CDR2 SFDVKD. As DNA, the CDR3 is TGTGCCACCAGTGATTCAGGCAACCCTAGCACAGATACGCAGTATTTT. This translates into CATSDSGNPSTDTQYF.

This CDR3 reads CASRGGPSPRTDTQYF. As DNA, the CDR3 is TGCGCCAGCAGAGGGGGCCCTAGTCCTCGGACAGATACGCAGTATTTT. The chain combines TRBV5-1 with TRBJ2-3; 7 nucleotides align to TRBD1. The length of the CDR3 is 16 residues. CDR1 is SGHRS and CDR2 is YFSETQ in the germline V gene. J gave up 3 bases and V 5 bases, and 12 bases lay outside the gene matches.

Regarding this clone: This sample includes further DNA sequences coding for the same CDR3. V usage is TRBV5-1 and J usage is TRBJ2-3, with a weak D call TRBD2 (6 bases). Germline V gene data show CDR1 as SGHRS and CDR2 as YFSETQ. Trimming took 0 bases from V and 0 from J, leaving 11 bases between them. This CDR3 is 16 amino acids long. The CDR3 coding sequence is TGCGCCAGCAGCTTGGCGGTGGGGGGAAGCACAGATACGCAGTATTTT. As protein: CASSLAVGGSTDTQYF.

The chain joins TRBV11-2 to TRBJ1-1; D uncertain. Trimming pared 3 bases from V and 8 bases from J, leaving 10 bases between. This CDR3 comprises 12 residues. Germline V gene data show CDR1 as SGHAT and CDR2 as FQNNGV. Written as DNA, the CDR3 is TGTGCCAGCAGCTTCAATGGCCGAGAAGCTTTCTTT. Its protein is CASSFNGREAFF.

The chain has TRBV2 and TRBJ2-1; 8 bases fit TRBD1. Trimming removed 4 bases from V and 6 bases from J; junction bases left unmatched: 5. CDR1 is SNHLY, CDR2 FYNNEI, per germline. The CDR3 extends over 14 amino acids. CDR3 sequence: CASSADRVSNEQFF. CDR3 bases: TGTGCCAGCAGTGCGGACAGGGTATCCAATGAGCAGTTCTTC.

This clone is a singleton in its sample. This chain links TRBV7-6 with TRBJ1-3; the D gene is possibly TRBD1 (5 bases). Germline V CDR1 and CDR2: SGHVS, FNYEAQ. V lost 1 base and J 0 bases, leaving 10 bases between the germline ends. This CDR3 has 16 residues. In DNA, the CDR3 is TGTGCCAGCAGCTTAGTAACAGGTGTCTCTGGAAACACCATATATTTT. This sequence encodes CASSLVTGVSGNTIYF.

V gene TRBV5-1 combines with J gene TRBJ1-1; a weak D match, TRBD1 (5 bases). CDR3 size: 14 residues. Germline V CDR1 and CDR2: SGHRS, YFSETQ. Trimming removed 2 bases at V and 11 bases at J, with 19 bases between. DNA for the CDR3: TGCGCCAGCAGCTTCGCAGGGCGATCATCTGCGGCTTTCTTT. Its protein product is CASSFAGRSSAAFF.

The gene calls are TRBV2 and TRBJ1-4, with D unclear. The CDR3 has 14 residues. Germline lookup yields CDR1 SNHLY and CDR2 FYNNEI. V was shortened by 3 bases and J by 8 bases, with 13 bases between the two germline ends. CDR3: CASSDGGSREKLFF. The CDR3, as DNA: TGTGCCAGCAGTGATGGCGGGAGCAGAGAAAAACTGTTTTTT.

The chain couples TRBV9 to TRBJ2-7; no clear D gene. In germline, CDR1 is SGDLS, CDR2 YYNGEE. The V end lost 3 bases, the J end lost 5 bases, and 21 bases lay between the germline ends. This CDR3 spans 16 amino acids. CDR3 in amino acids: CASSATPIARVDEQYF. The CDR3 region has the DNA TGTGCCAGCAGCGCAACCCCTATAGCACGAGTCGACGAGCAGTACTTC.

J is TRBJ1-6 and V is TRBV27, with TRBD1 matching 7 bases. Germline CDR1 reads MNHEY; CDR2 reads SMNVEV (reference sequence). J gave up 8 bases and V 9 bases, and 4 bases lay outside the gene matches. The CDR3 spans 12 residues. CDR3 loop: CASQGGHSPLHF. In DNA form, the CDR3 reads TGTGCCAGTCAGGGGGGACATTCACCCCTCCACTTT.

The chain combines TRBV11-2 with TRBJ1-1; maybe TRBD1 (5 bases). Germline CDR1 SGHAT, CDR2 FQNNGV. This CDR3 comprises 15 residues. Deletions cut 6 bases from V and 3 bases from J, with 17 bases between. The CDR3 here is CASRSGSQRDTEAFF. CDR3 DNA: TGTGCCAGCAGATCAGGGTCCCAAAGGGACACTGAAGCTTTCTTT.

This chain connects TRBV18 to TRBJ2-1; D is possibly TRBD1 (5 bases). Deletions cut 2 bases from V and 3 bases from J, with 14 bases between. The CDR3 is 16 amino acids. Germline CDR1 is KGHSH and CDR2 is LQKENI. CDR3 nucleotides: TGTGCCAGCTCACCAACAGGTATCTACAGCTACAATGAGCAGTTCTTC. The encoded protein is CASSPTGIYSYNEQFF.

The genes are TRBV24-1 and TRBJ2-3; 7 bases map to TRBD2. V dropped 1 base and J dropped 5; count of bases not matched to a gene: 5. In germline, CDR1 is KGHDR, CDR2 SFDVKD. The CDR3 sequence is 15 residues long. CDR3 nucleotides: TGTGCCACCAGTGATTTAGAGCGGGGACGAGATACGCAGTATTTT. This codes for CATSDLERGRDTQYF.

The chain couples TRBV5-1 to TRBJ1-1, with 9 nucleotides matching TRBD1. CDR3 size: 18 residues. The germline V gene has CDR1 SGHRS and CDR2 YFSETQ. Trimming at V came to 4 bases and at J to 2 bases, leaving 15 bases not matched to a gene. CDR3 residues: CASSPWTGEKGLNTEAFF. The CDR3 nucleotides read TGCGCCAGCAGCCCCTGGACAGGGGAAAAGGGCCTTAACACTGAAGCTTTCTTT.

Written as DNA, the CDR3 is TGTGCCAGCAGACGACAGGGGAACACTGAAGCTTTCTTT. Its translation: CASRRQGNTEAFF. J is TRBJ1-1 and V is TRBV11-3; TRBD1 matches at 7 bases. Trimming took 6 bases from V and 1 from J; bases not matched to a gene: 2. This CDR3 comprises 13 residues. CDR1 and CDR2 from the germline V gene are SGHNT and YENEEA.

J is TRBJ2-3 and V is TRBV18; no firm D call. Trimming stripped 1 base from V and 4 bases from J, with 9 bases between. Germline-derived CDR1 and CDR2 are KGHSH and LQKENI. The CDR3 contains 14 residues. Written as DNA, the CDR3 is TGTGCCAGCTCACCACTGCACAGCCCAGATACGCAGTATTTT. This sequence encodes CASSPLHSPDTQYF. Combining the CDR3 with reference TRBV18 and TRBJ2-3 gives the whole variable domain NAGVMQNPRHLVRRRGQEARLRCSPMKGHSHVYWYRQLPEEGLKFMVYLQKENIIDESGMPKERFSAEFPKEGPSILRIQQVVRGDSAAYFCASSPLHSPDTQYFGPGTRLTVL.

The chain recombines TRBV7-8 with TRBJ1-5; TRBD1 matches 8 bases. The CDR3 extends over 17 amino acids. V gave up 1 base and J gave up 0 bases; unmatched junction bases: 5. The germline CDR1 and CDR2 sequences are SGHVS and FQNEAQ. The CDR3 nucleotides read TGTGCCAGCAGCTTAGGACAGGGGTTCCGTAGCAATCAGCCCCAGCATTTT. Encoded protein: CASSLGQGFRSNQPQHF.

This clone was recorded once. The chain has TRBV5-1 and TRBJ2-5; 14 positions match TRBD2. Germline V lookup: CDR1 SGHRS, CDR2 YFSETQ. The CDR3 is made up of 17 amino acids. The ends lost 3 bases at V and 5 bases at J; junction bases unmatched: 9. In DNA form, the CDR3 reads TGCGCCAGCAGCTCGATGACTAGCGGGGGGGCCGGGGAGACCCAGTACTTC. Amino acids: CASSSMTSGGAGETQYF.

J is TRBJ2-2 and V is TRBV9; 8 bases agree with TRBD2. CDR1 SGDLS and CDR2 YYNGEE come from the germline V gene. With 5 bases clipped from V and 1 base from J, the junction kept 4 bases outside the gene matches. CDR3 length: 15 amino acids. CDR3 sequence (DNA): TGTGCCAGCAGACCGAGCGGGGGGAACACCGGGGAGCTGTTTTTT. This sequence encodes CASRPSGGNTGELFF.

The V and J genes are TRBV18 and TRBJ1-3; 10 bases align to TRBD1. The CDR3 has 18 amino acids. The germline gives CDR1 KGHSH, CDR2 LQKENI. Germline trimming cut 1 base from V and 0 bases from J; bases unmatched to any gene: 6. The CDR3 here is CASSPRGQGTLSGNTIYF. CDR3 bases: TGTGCCAGCTCACCACGGGGACAGGGGACACTCTCTGGAAACACCATATATTTT.

The CDR3 DNA reads as TGCGCCAGCAGTCCCCAGGGCTACGAGCAGTTCTTC. This codes for CASSPQGYEQFF. This chain joins TRBV10-2 and TRBJ2-1; D might be TRBD1 (5 bases). Germline assignment: CDR1 WSHSY and CDR2 SAAADI. V dropped 5 bases and J dropped 10 bases, with 12 bases sitting between them. There are 12 residues in the CDR3.